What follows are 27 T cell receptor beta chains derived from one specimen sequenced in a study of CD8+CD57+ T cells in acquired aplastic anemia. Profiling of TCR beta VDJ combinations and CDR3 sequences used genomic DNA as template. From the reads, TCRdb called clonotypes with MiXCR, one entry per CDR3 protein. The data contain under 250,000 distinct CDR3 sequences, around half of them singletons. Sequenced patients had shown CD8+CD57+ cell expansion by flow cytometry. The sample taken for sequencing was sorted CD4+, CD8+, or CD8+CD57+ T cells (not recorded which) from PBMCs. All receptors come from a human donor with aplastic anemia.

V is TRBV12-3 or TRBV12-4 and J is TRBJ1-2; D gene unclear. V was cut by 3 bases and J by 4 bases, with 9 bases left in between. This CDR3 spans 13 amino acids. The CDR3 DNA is TGTGCCAGCAGTTTTGTCGAAGGCTATGGCTACACCTTC. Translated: CASSFVEGYGYTF.

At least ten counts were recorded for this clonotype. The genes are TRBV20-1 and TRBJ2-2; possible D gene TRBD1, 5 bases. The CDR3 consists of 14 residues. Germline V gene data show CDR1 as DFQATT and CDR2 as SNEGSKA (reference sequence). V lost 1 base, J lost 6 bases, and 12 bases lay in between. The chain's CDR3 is CSARVSGHSGELFF. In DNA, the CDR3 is TGCAGTGCTAGAGTGTCAGGGCACTCCGGGGAGCTGTTTTTT.

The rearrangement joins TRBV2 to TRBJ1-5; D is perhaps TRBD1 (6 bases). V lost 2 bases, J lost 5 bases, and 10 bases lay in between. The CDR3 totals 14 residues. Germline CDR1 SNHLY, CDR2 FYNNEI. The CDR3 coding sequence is TGTGCCAGCAGTGAACACCGGACAGATCAGCCCCAGCATTTT. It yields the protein CASSEHRTDQPQHF. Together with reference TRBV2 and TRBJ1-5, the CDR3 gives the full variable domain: EPEVTQTPSHQVTQMGQEVILRCVPISNHLYFYWYRQILGQKVEFLVSFYNNEISEKSEIFDDQFSVERPDGSNFTLKIRSTKLEDSAMYFCASSEHRTDQPQHFGDGTRLSIL.

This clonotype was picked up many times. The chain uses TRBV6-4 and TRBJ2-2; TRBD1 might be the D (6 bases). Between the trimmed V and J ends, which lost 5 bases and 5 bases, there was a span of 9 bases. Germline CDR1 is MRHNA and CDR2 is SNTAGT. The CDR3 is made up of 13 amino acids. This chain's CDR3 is CASSTTGTGELFF. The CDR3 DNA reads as TGTGCCAGCAGTACCACAGGGACCGGGGAGCTGTTTTTT.

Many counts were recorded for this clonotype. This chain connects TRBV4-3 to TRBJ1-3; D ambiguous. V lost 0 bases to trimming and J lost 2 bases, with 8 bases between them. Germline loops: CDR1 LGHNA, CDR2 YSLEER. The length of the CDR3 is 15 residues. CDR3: CASSQDVEAGNTIYF. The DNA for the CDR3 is TGCGCCAGCAGCCAAGATGTCGAAGCTGGAAACACCATATATTTT.

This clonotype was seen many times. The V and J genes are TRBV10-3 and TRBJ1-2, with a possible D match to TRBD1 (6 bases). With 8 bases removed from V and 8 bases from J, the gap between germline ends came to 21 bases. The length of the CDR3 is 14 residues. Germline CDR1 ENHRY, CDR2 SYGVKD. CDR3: CAIPRPQGIHGYTF. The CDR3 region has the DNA TGTGCCATCCCTCGACCCCAGGGGATCCACGGCTACACCTTC.

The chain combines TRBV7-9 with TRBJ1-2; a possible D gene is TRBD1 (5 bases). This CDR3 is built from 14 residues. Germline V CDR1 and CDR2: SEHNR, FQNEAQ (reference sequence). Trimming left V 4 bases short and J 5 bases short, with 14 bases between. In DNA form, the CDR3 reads TGTGCCAGCAGCTCGCCCCTCTCAGGGTATGGCTACACCTTC. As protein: CASSSPLSGYGYTF.

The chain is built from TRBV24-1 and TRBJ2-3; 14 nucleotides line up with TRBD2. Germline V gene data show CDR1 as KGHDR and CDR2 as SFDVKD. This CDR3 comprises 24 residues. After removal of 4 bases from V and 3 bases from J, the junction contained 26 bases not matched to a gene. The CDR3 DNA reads TGTGCCACCAGTGACCCGGGACAGGTACGAGAGGGACTAGCGGGAGTGGCTGTTACAGATACGCAGTATTTT. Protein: CATSDPGQVREGLAGVAVTDTQYF.

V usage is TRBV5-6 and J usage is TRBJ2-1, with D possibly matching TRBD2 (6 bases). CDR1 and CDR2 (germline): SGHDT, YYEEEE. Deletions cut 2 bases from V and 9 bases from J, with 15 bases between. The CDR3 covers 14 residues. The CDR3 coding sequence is TGTGCCAGCAGCTTTGTTTTCGGGCGGGGTGAGCAGTTCTTC. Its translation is CASSFVFGRGEQFF.

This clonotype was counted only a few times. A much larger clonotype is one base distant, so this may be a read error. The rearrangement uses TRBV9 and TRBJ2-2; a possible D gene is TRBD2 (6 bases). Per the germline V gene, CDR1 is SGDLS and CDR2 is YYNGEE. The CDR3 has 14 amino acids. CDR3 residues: CASSVEFVGGELSF. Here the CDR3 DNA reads TGTGCCAGCAGCGTAGAGTTCGTGGGCGGGGAGCTGTCTTTT.

In nucleotides, the CDR3 is TGTGCCACCAGTGACAAAAACGATGCCGGGACAGTCTACGAGCAGTACTTC. The encoded protein is CATSDKNDAGTVYEQYF. The chain uses TRBV24-1 and TRBJ2-7, with TRBD1 matching 7 bases. The CDR3 is 17 residues long. Germline V gives CDR1 KGHDR, CDR2 SFDVKD. Germline trimming cut 4 bases from V and 3 bases from J; bases unmatched to any gene: 14.

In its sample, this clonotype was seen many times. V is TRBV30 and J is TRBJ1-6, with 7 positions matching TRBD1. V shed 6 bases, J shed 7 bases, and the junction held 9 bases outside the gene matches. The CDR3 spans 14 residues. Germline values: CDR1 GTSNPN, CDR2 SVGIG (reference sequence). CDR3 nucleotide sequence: TGTGCCTGCCTCAACAGGGGATACAATTCACCCCTCCACTTT. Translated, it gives CACLNRGYNSPLHF.

DNA of the CDR3: TGTGCCACCAGTGATACCGGGACTAGCTTCCTCGGGGAGCTGTTTTTT. Translation gives CATSDTGTSFLGELFF. V and J are TRBV24-1 and TRBJ2-2; 9 positions match TRBD2. J lost 7 bases, V lost 3 bases, and 8 bases had no gene match. The CDR3 contains 16 residues. Germline V CDR1 and CDR2: KGHDR, SFDVKD.

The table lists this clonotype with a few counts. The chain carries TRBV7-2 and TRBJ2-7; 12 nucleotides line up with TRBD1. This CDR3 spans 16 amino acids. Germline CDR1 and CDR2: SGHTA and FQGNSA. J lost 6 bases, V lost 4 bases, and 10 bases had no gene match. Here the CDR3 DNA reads TGTGCCAGCAGCTCTGGCATGGGGACAGGGGGCGGCGAGCAGTACTTC. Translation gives CASSSGMGTGGGEQYF.

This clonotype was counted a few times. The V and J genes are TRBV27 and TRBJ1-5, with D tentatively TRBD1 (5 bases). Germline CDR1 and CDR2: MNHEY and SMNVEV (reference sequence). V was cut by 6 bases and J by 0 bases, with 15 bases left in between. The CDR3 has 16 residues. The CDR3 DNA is TGTGCCAGCAGCTTGGGGGGAGTCCCTAGCAATCAGCCCCAGCATTTT. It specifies CASSLGGVPSNQPQHF.

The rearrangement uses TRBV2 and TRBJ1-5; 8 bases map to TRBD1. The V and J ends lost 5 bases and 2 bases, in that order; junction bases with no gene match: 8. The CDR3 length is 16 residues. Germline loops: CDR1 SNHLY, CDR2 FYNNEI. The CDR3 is CASSQPGQAGNQPQHF. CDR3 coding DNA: TGTGCCAGCAGTCAACCGGGACAGGCGGGCAATCAGCCCCAGCATTTT. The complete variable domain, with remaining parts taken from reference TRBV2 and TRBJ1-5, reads EPEVTQTPSHQVTQMGQEVILRCVPISNHLYFYWYRQILGQKVEFLVSFYNNEISEKSEIFDDQFSVERPDGSNFTLKIRSTKLEDSAMYFCASSQPGQAGNQPQHFGDGTRLSIL.

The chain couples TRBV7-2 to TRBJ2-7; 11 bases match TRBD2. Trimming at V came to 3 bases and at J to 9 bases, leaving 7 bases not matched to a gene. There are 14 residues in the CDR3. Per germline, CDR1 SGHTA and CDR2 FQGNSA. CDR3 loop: CASSFSGGASVQYF. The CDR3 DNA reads TGTGCCAGCAGCTTTAGCGGGGGGGCGTCCGTGCAGTACTTC. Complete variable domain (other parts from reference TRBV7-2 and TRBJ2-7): GAGVSQSPSNKVTEKGKDVELRCDPISGHTALYWYRQSLGQGLEFLIYFQGNSAPDKSGLPSDRFSAERTGGSVSTLTIQRTQQEDSAVYLCASSFSGGASVQYFGPGTRLTVT.

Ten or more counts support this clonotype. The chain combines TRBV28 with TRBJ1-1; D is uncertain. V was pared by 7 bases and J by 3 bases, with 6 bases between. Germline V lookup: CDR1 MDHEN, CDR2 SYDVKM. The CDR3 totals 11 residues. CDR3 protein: CASKKDTEAFF. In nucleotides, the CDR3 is TGTGCCAGCAAAAAGGACACTGAAGCTTTCTTT. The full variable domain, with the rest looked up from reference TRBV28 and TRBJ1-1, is DVKVTQSSRYLVKRTGEKVFLECVQDMDHENMFWYRQDPGLGLRLIYFSYDVKMKEKGDIPEGYSVSREKKERFSLILESASTNQTSMYLCASKKDTEAFFGQGTRLTVV.

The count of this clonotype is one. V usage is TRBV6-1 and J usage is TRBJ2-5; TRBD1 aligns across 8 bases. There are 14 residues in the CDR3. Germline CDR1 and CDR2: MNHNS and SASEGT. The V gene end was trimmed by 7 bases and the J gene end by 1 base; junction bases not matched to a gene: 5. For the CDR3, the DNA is TGTGCCAGCATGGGGACAGGTCGCCAAGAGACCCAGTACTTC. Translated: CASMGTGRQETQYF.

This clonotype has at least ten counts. Written as DNA, the CDR3 is TGTGCCAGCAGTACCGGGAGTGGTTCACCCCTCCACTTT. This encodes CASSTGSGSPLHF. The J gene is TRBJ1-6, the V gene TRBV27; D remains ambiguous. Trimming cost V 5 bases and J 9 bases, with 11 bases left between them. This CDR3 is 13 amino acids long. Germline assignment: CDR1 MNHEY and CDR2 SMNVEV (reference sequence).

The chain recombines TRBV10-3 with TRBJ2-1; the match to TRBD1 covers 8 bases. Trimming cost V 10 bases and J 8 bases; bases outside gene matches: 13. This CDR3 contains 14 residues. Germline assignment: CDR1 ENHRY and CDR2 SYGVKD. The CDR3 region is CANKGQGEGYEQFF. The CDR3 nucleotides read TGTGCCAACAAAGGACAGGGTGAAGGCTATGAGCAGTTCTTC.

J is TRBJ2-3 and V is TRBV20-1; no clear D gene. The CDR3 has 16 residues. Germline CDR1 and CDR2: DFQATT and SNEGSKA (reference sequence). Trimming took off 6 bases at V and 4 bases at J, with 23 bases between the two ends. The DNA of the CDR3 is TGCAGTGCCCAGCCTTATCGCCTAGGAGATTCAGATACGCAGTATTTT. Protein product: CSAQPYRLGDSDTQYF.

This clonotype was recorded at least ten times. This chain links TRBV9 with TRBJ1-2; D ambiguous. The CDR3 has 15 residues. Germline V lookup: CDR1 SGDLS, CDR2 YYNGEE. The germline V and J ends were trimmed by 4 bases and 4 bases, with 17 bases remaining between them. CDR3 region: CASSRRSGVRYGYTF. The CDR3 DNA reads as TGTGCCAGCAGCCGACGTTCGGGTGTCCGCTATGGCTACACCTTC.

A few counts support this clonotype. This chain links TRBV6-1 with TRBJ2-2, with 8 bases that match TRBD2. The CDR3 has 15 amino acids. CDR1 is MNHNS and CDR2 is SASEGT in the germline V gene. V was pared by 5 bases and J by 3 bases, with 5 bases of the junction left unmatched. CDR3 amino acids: CASSYSGGYTGELFF. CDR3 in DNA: TGTGCCAGCAGTTACTCGGGGGGGTACACCGGGGAGCTGTTTTTT.

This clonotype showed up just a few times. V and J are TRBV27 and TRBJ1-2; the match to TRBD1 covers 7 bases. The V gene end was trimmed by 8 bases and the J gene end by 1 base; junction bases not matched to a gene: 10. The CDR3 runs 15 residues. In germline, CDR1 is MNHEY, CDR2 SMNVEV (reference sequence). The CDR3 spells CASRPGQTFNYGYTF. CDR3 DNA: TGTGCCAGCCGACCGGGACAGACTTTTAACTATGGCTACACCTTC.

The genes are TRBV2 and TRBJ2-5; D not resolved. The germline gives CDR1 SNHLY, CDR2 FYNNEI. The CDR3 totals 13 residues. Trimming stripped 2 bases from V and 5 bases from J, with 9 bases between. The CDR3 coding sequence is TGTGCCAGCAGTGAAATTAGTCGGGAGACCCAGTACTTC. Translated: CASSEISRETQYF.

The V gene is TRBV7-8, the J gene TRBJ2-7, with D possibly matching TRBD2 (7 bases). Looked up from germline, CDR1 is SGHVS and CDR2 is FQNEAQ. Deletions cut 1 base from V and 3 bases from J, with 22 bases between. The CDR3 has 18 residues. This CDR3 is CASSLGPHSRGGFYEQYF. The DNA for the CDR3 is TGTGCCAGCAGCTTAGGCCCACACTCAAGGGGGGGATTCTACGAGCAGTACTTC. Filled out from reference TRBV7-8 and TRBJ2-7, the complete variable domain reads GAGVSQSPRYKVAKRGQDVALRCDPISGHVSLFWYQQALGQGPEFLTYFQNEAQLDKSGLPSDRFFAERPEGSVSTLKIQRTQQEDSAVYLCASSLGPHSRGGFYEQYFGPGTRLTVT.